This T cell receptor (beta chain) is drawn from a study of spatial heterogeneity in lung cancer (dated by TCRdb to between 2018 and 2020). Background on the whole study: Beta-chain transcripts were consistently detected in greater numbers than alpha-chain transcripts, which likely reflected higher beta-chain transcript abundance. In the raw uncorrected reads, each unique combination of TCR and UMI appeared on average more than ten times. The study quantitatively compared TCR alpha and beta repertoires across multiple tumor regions, matched nontumor lung and blood in non-small cell lung cancer. Nonsynonymous mutation counts, determined by whole-exome sequencing of tumor tissue, were related to features of the TCR repertoire. Both alpha and beta chains were TCR-sequenced in hundreds of tumor regions, some 64 matched nontumor lung samples and around 54 PBMC samples obtained at surgery. Points the paper makes about the study in general: Confirming at a functional level the hypothesis that regional TCRs recognize regional mutations was considered to require additional single-cell paired TCR alpha and beta sequencing. Ubiquitous expanded tumor TCRs were found in blood more often at tumor resection than at routine follow-up.

Taken with the paper, the label for time point translates to: sample taken at primary tumor resection. Donors were some 67 patients with early-stage, untreated non-small cell lung cancer from the lung TRACERx cohort. For TCR sequencing, whole RNA was extracted from tumor and nontumor lung tissue, or from cryopreserved PBMC samples, and no cell sorting was done. A patient was chosen for TCR sequencing only when enough RNA was available from at least two tumor regions. This clonotype was counted many times. Its antigen is still unknown. Base quality data are lacking; no much larger clone is found one base away. The library came from 5' RACE. The reads were generated on a NextSeq 500. In the TCR library protocol, a unique molecular identifier was attached to each TCR cDNA molecule so that PCR and sequencing errors could be corrected. On the authors' methods: TCR identification, UMI-based error correction and CDR3 extraction were performed with Decombinator tools. Expanded TCRs were defined as those above a frequency of 2 per 1,000, corresponding to the top 1% of the tumor frequency distribution. Renyi diversity was computed with the R vegan package after each repertoire had been subsampled 100 times to 5,000 TCRs. To build CDR3 similarity networks, amino acid triplet string-kernel similarity was used, and CDR3s were connected when their pairwise similarity was above 0.82. The public sequencing data were trimmed at Q25 with fastp and processed into clonotypes with MiXCR by TCRdb, which kept only in-frame beta chains. Each CDR3 protein gets just one entry, which takes the most common genes and DNA from the rows behind it. The V and J calls reflect TCRdb's pipeline rather than the authors' work. In all, the sample holds around 48,000 distinct CDR3 sequences, and approximately 5.3% of those were seen once. Of the sample, approximately 10% falls within the top ten clones.

This clonotype was obtained from a male donor with early-stage non-small cell lung cancer. The source was PBMCs, collected at surgery.

Here the CDR3 is given as CASRTGTLNTGELFF. The DNA sequence is TGTGCCAGCAGAACCGGGACTTTAAACACCGGGGAGCTGTTTTTT. This chain joins TRBV28 to TRBJ2-2, with TRBD2 tentatively as D gene (6 bases match). The germline V gene sets CDR1 to MDHEN and CDR2 to SYDVKM. The CDR3 has 15 amino acids, counting the end cysteine and phenylalanine. Kept here is only the CDR3 DNA, which spans 45 bases and is read in frame from base 1. V and J are truncated by 6 bases and 2 bases respectively, leaving an intervening sequence of 13 bases.